The clone carrying this T cell receptor beta chain was observed at least ten times. Its antigen remains unknown. The CDR3 runs 12 residues. V gave up 3 bases and J gave up 5 bases, with 7 bases separating them. CDR1 is LGHNA and CDR2 is YSLEER in the germline V gene. The study reverse transcribed the entire isolated RNA, so it sequenced expressed TCRB transcripts. Data came from immunoSEQ multiplex PCR; TCRdb stores just in-frame clones and leaves some out. The repertoire has around 150,000 clones, around 8% of them found once; the top ten carry 0.65%. The data derive from a study of beta chain features in type 1 diabetes. The overall study: Cell yields, gender and age were comparable in patients and healthy donors. Sorted cells examined across all samples numbered 107,917,701. Study observations and caveats: Junctions at VDJ sites from type 1 diabetes patients had fewer insertions and more deletions.

This chain joins TRBV4-3 and TRBJ2-5, with a weak D call TRBD2 (6 bases). Input material: central memory CD4+ T cells from blood. The clonotype originates from a young man in good health. The CDR3 DNA reads as TGCGCCAGCAGCCAGACTAGGGAGACCCAGTACTTC. Protein product: CASSQTRETQYF.